The rows below give T cell receptor beta chains drawn from one sample of a study of blood T cell repertoires in COVID-19. Measured with immunoSEQ multiplex PCR; TCRdb has only the in-frame clones, and not every one. This table holds approximately 200,000 clones, 70% to 90% found once. Input material: peripheral blood. Every receptor here comes from a man between 45 and 60 years old who had recovered from COVID-19. Each CDR3 is given with its conserved first and last residue. A D gene is named only where the DNA matches it firmly. Expanded clones are given a class, and other clones once, few, many or no size at all.

>TRBV19|-|TRBJ2-4|-
CASSIGQAGPGNIQYF
TGTGCCAGTAGTATTGGGCAAGCTGGCCCCGGAAACATTCAGTACTTC
>TRBV19|-|TRBJ2-1|-
CASSIGGSVGKQFF
TGTGCCAGTAGTATTGGGGGCTCGGTAGGTAAGCAGTTCTTC
>TRBV9|-|TRBJ2-3|once
CASSAFTDTQYF
TGTGCCAGCAGCGCCTTCACAGATACGCAGTATTTT
>TRBV19|TRBD2|TRBJ2-4|-
CASSKLADGSLTKNIQYF
TGTGCCAGTAGTAAACTAGCGGATGGGAGTCTGACCAAAAACATTCAGTACTTC
>TRBV7-2|-|TRBJ1-1|few
CASSQGHQYTEAFF
TGTGCCAGCAGCCAGGGACACCAGTACACTGAAGCTTTCTTT
>TRBV28|-|TRBJ1-4|-
CASSLRGAGGEKLFF
TGTGCCAGCAGCCTCCGTGGTGCGGGGGGTGAAAAACTGTTTTTT
>TRBV2|-|TRBJ1-2|-
CASSPLESGYTF
TGTGCCAGCAGCCCGCTGGAGTCGGGCTACACCTTC
>TRBV29-1|TRBD1|TRBJ1-1|once
CSVDGDRVAEAFF
TGCAGCGTTGATGGGGACAGGGTGGCTGAAGCTTTCTTT
>TRBV7-9|TRBD2|TRBJ2-5|-
CASSRSGKEETQYF
TGTGCCAGCAGCCGTAGCGGGAAAGAAGAGACCCAGTACTTC
>TRBV5-5|-|TRBJ2-5|-
CASSLGAETQYF
TGTGCCAGCAGCTTGGGGGCGGAGACCCAGTACTTC
>TRBV5-1|-|TRBJ1-1|-
CASSLASRRARSFF
TGCGCCAGCAGCTTGGCCTCTCGCAGGGCTCGGTCTTTCTTT
>TRBV27|-|TRBJ2-2|-
CASSLEYTGELFF
TGTGCCAGCAGTTTAGAGTACACCGGGGAGCTGTTTTTT
>TRBV5-4|TRBD2|TRBJ2-1|-
CASSFYSGTYNEQFF
TGTGCCAGCAGCTTTTATAGCGGGACCTACAATGAGCAGTTCTTC
>TRBV5-4|-|TRBJ1-5|-
CASSLGGARGDQPQHF
TGTGCCAGCAGCTTGGGCGGGGCACGAGGCGATCAGCCCCAGCATTTT
>TRBV4-1|TRBD2|TRBJ2-3|-
CASSPFSGRRSDTQYF
TGCGCCAGCAGCCCGTTTAGCGGGAGGAGGTCAGATACGCAGTATTTT
>TRBV28|TRBD2|TRBJ2-7|many
CASSSPGGNSYEQYF
TGTGCCAGCAGTTCCCCGGGGGGGAACTCCTACGAGCAGTACTTC
>TRBV7-9|-|TRBJ2-3|few
CASSLAGPTGADTQYF
TGTGCCAGCAGCTTAGCGGGGCCAACGGGCGCAGATACGCAGTATTTT
>TRBV5-4|TRBD1|TRBJ2-6|-
CASSLGTGGNSGANVLTF
TGTGCCAGCAGCTTGGGGACAGGGGGGAACTCTGGGGCCAACGTCCTGACTTTC
>TRBV28|-|TRBJ1-4|-
CASSSPGGSTNEKLFF
TGTGCCAGCAGTTCCCCCGGGGGTTCAACTAATGAAAAACTGTTTTTT
>TRBV10-1|-|TRBJ2-7|-
CASSEVAGSHYEQYF
TGCGCCAGCAGTGAGGTGGCGGGGTCCCACTACGAGCAGTACTTC
>TRBV3-1/TRBV3-2|-|TRBJ1-2|-
CASSDRGRNYGYTF
TGTGCCAGCAGCGACAGAGGGAGGAACTATGGCTACACCTTC
>TRBV27|TRBD1|TRBJ2-7|-
CASSYTGVNEQYF
TGTGCCAGCAGTTATACAGGGGTCAACGAGCAGTACTTC
>TRBV5-1|TRBD1|TRBJ2-7|few
CASSPRDRTYEQYF
TGCGCCAGCAGCCCCCGGGACAGGACCTACGAGCAGTACTTC
>TRBV29-1|TRBD1|TRBJ2-5|-
CSVEDRGQETQYF
TGCAGCGTTGAGGACAGGGGACAAGAGACCCAGTACTTC
>TRBV27|-|TRBJ2-4|once
CASSSLDRAKNIQYF
TGTGCCAGCAGTTCCCTCGACAGGGCCAAAAACATTCAGTACTTC
>TRBV5-4|-|TRBJ2-7|-
CASSLFRSPYEQYF
TGTGCCAGCAGCTTGTTTAGGAGTCCCTACGAGCAGTACTTC
>TRBV18|TRBD1|TRBJ1-1|-
CASSLSPSGQGLGAEAFF
TGTGCCAGCTCACTTTCACCCAGCGGACAGGGGCTCGGGGCTGAAGCTTTCTTT